The sequence of this T cell receptor (beta chain) was determined in a study of CD8 T cells in ankylosing spondylitis. TCRdb re-derived calls from the 5' RACE reads in MiXCR, one entry per CDR3 protein. The data show about 130,000 distinct CDR3 sequences, with 5.5% to 7.5% seen just once and around 12% held by the top ten. Germline V gives CDR1 SGHRS, CDR2 YFSETQ. Trimming cost V 5 bases and J 3 bases, with 10 bases left between them. The CDR3 spans 13 residues. This clonotype was counted ten times or more. Its antigen remains unidentified. Study results and caveats: Apparently characteristic of ankylosing spondylitis blood was a TCR beta motif (eight highly homologous variants).

This receptor was obtained from a female donor with ankylosing spondylitis or in good health (not recorded which). The J gene is TRBJ2-3, the V gene TRBV5-1; tentatively, D is TRBD2 (6 bases). The sequenced sample was blood, either unsorted or a sorted T cell fraction (not recorded which). The CDR3, as DNA: TGCGCCAGCAGGGCTGGGGGGACAGATACGCAGTATTTT. This gives the protein CASRAGGTDTQYF.